This is a list of T cell receptor beta chains from one sample in a study of early T cells in non-severe SARS-CoV-2 infection. TCRdb reprocessed the 5' RACE reads with MiXCR, giving one entry per CDR3 protein. The sample contains approximately 90,000 distinct CDR3 sequences, 16% of which appear only once. The sample consisted of whole blood, taken at baseline. These receptors were taken from an adult who was a healthcare worker with PCR-confirmed SARS-CoV-2 infection or an uninfected control (not recorded which). Each CDR3 is given with its conserved first and last residue. The order of the fields is D gene, J gene, V gene, clone size, CDR3 protein, CDR3 DNA. A D gene is named only where the DNA matches it firmly. Rows may omit the clone size; those that give it use once, few, many or a size class.

d_call: TRBD2; j_call: TRBJ2-1; v_call: TRBV15; clone_size: many; cdr3_aa: CATSRDLFRAGGENEQFF; cdr3_nt: TGTGCCACCAGCAGAGATCTATTTCGGGCGGGAGGCGAGAATGAGCAGTTCTTC
d_call: TRBD1; j_call: TRBJ1-2; v_call: TRBV20-1; clone_size: once; cdr3_aa: CSATPGQYGYTF; cdr3_nt: TGCAGTGCTACCCCGGGACAGTATGGCTACACCTTC
d_call: -; j_call: TRBJ2-5; v_call: TRBV29-1; clone_size: few; cdr3_aa: CSVSSTGETQYF; cdr3_nt: TGCAGCGTCTCATCGACGGGGGAGACCCAGTACTTC
d_call: TRBD2; j_call: TRBJ2-5; v_call: TRBV9; clone_size: many; cdr3_aa: CASSVGGRAGETQYF; cdr3_nt: TGTGCCAGCAGCGTAGGCGGGAGGGCCGGGGAGACCCAGTACTTC
d_call: -; j_call: TRBJ2-3; v_call: TRBV7-2; clone_size: -; cdr3_aa: CASSSSSVAQYF; cdr3_nt: TGTGCCAGCAGCTCGTCTAGCGTCGCGCAGTATTTT
d_call: TRBD2; j_call: TRBJ2-7; v_call: TRBV7-6; clone_size: -; cdr3_aa: CASSSQAGGLHEQYF; cdr3_nt: TGTGCCAGCAGCTCCCAAGCGGGAGGGCTCCACGAGCAGTACTTC
d_call: -; j_call: TRBJ1-2; v_call: TRBV7-2; clone_size: many; cdr3_aa: CASSPQGGSLHF; cdr3_nt: TGTGCCAGCAGCCCTCAAGGTGGCTCACTCCACTTC
d_call: -; j_call: TRBJ2-7; v_call: TRBV12-3/TRBV12-4; clone_size: -; cdr3_aa: CASSPDGLSYEQYF; cdr3_nt: TGTGCCAGCAGTCCTGACGGACTCTCCTACGAGCAGTACTTC
d_call: TRBD2; j_call: TRBJ2-7; v_call: TRBV28; clone_size: few; cdr3_aa: CASRETRLAGDSYEQYF; cdr3_nt: TGTGCCAGCAGAGAAACCCGACTAGCGGGAGACTCCTACGAGCAGTACTTC
d_call: -; j_call: TRBJ1-5; v_call: TRBV3-1; clone_size: many; cdr3_aa: CASSQGPEGQPQHF; cdr3_nt: TGTGCCAGCAGCCAAGGGCCGGAGGGTCAGCCCCAGCATTTT
d_call: -; j_call: TRBJ1-2; v_call: TRBV3-1; clone_size: -; cdr3_aa: CASSQDSTDTLYGYTF; cdr3_nt: TGTGCCAGCAGCCAAGATTCGACGGACACCTTATATGGCTACACCTTC
d_call: TRBD2; j_call: TRBJ2-1; v_call: TRBV7-9; clone_size: -; cdr3_aa: CASMEGLLNNEQFF; cdr3_nt: TGTGCCAGCATGGAGGGACTACTGAACAATGAGCAGTTCTTC
d_call: -; j_call: TRBJ2-7; v_call: TRBV21-1; clone_size: -; cdr3_aa: CASSGHSGRPYEQYF; cdr3_nt: TGTGCCAGCAGCGGCCATAGCGGAAGGCCCTACGAGCAGTACTTC
d_call: -; j_call: TRBJ2-2; v_call: TRBV20-1; clone_size: -; cdr3_aa: CSARGQVGFSGELFF; cdr3_nt: TGCAGTGCTAGAGGACAGGTTGGATTCTCCGGGGAGCTGTTTTTT
d_call: -; j_call: TRBJ2-3; v_call: TRBV7-2; clone_size: many; cdr3_aa: CASSLSQATDTQYF; cdr3_nt: TGTGCCAGCAGCTTAAGTCAGGCCACAGATACGCAGTATTTT
d_call: -; j_call: TRBJ2-1; v_call: TRBV20-1; clone_size: many; cdr3_aa: CSARRTAIYNEQFF; cdr3_nt: TGCAGTGCTAGGAGGACAGCGATTTACAATGAGCAGTTCTTC
d_call: -; j_call: TRBJ1-2; v_call: TRBV7-9; clone_size: -; cdr3_aa: CASSFNRDDYTF; cdr3_nt: TGTGCCAGCAGCTTCAACAGAGATGACTACACCTTC
d_call: -; j_call: TRBJ1-1; v_call: TRBV20-1; clone_size: many; cdr3_aa: CSVRYIGTEAFF; cdr3_nt: TGCAGTGTAAGATATATCGGCACTGAAGCTTTCTTT
d_call: -; j_call: TRBJ1-4; v_call: TRBV2; clone_size: many; cdr3_aa: CASRVGTSANEKLFF; cdr3_nt: TGTGCCAGCAGGGTCGGTACATCCGCTAATGAAAAACTGTTTTTT
d_call: -; j_call: TRBJ2-7; v_call: TRBV29-1; clone_size: -; cdr3_aa: CSVVGVEPETYEQYF; cdr3_nt: TGCAGCGTTGTCGGGGTCGAACCCGAGACCTACGAGCAGTACTTC